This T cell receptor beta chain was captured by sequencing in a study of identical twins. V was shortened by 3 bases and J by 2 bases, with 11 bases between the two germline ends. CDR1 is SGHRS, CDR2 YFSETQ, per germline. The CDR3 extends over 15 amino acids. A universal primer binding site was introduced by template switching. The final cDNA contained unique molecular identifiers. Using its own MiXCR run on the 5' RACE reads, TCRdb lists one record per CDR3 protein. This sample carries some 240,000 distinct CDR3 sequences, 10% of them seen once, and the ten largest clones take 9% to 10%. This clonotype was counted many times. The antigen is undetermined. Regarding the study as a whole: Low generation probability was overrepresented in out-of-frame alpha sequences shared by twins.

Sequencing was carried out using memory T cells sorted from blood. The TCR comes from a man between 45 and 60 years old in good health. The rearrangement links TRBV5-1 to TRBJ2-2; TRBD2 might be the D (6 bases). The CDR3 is CASSSRDSNTGELFF. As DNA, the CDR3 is TGCGCCAGCAGCTCCCGGGACTCTAACACCGGGGAGCTGTTTTTT.